A selection of T cell receptor beta chains follows, all from one sample in a study of CD8+ T cells in alopecia areata. TCRdb's copy holds only in-frame clones and misses some; the assay was immunoSEQ multiplex PCR. The sample has hundreds of thousands of clones; roughly two thirds are singletons. Sequencing was performed on CD4+ T cells sorted from blood, taken at week 0. These receptors were collected from a human donor with alopecia areata. Each CDR3 is given with its conserved first and last residue. The D gene is left open where the match is weak. Not every row has a clone size; where given, it reads once, few, many or a size class.

CDR3 protein: CATSRSGGRYNEQFF
CDR3 DNA: TGTGCCACCAGCAGAAGCGGGGGCCGCTACAATGAGCAGTTCTTC
J gene: TRBJ2-1
V gene: TRBV15
clone size: -
D gene: TRBD2

CDR3 protein: CASSKANYGYTF
CDR3 DNA: TGTGCCAGCAGTAAGGCTAACTATGGCTACACCTTC
J gene: TRBJ1-2
V gene: TRBV6-5
clone size: -
D gene: -

CDR3 protein: CSVDREQYF
CDR3 DNA: TGCAGCGTTGACCGAGAGCAGTACTTC
J gene: TRBJ2-7
V gene: TRBV29-1
clone size: few
D gene: -

CDR3 protein: CASSLFVVNTEAFF
CDR3 DNA: TGTGCCAGCAGCTTGTTTGTAGTGAACACTGAAGCTTTCTTT
J gene: TRBJ1-1
V gene: TRBV5-6
clone size: -
D gene: -

CDR3 protein: CASSESRRGGSYNEQFF
CDR3 DNA: TGTGCCAGCAGTGAATCGAGGCGGGGGGGCTCCTACAATGAGCAGTTCTTC
J gene: TRBJ2-1
V gene: TRBV2
clone size: few
D gene: TRBD2

CDR3 protein: CSVLGTRETQYF
CDR3 DNA: TGCAGCGTCCTCGGGACTAGAGAGACCCAGTACTTC
J gene: TRBJ2-5
V gene: TRBV29-1
clone size: -
D gene: TRBD2

CDR3 protein: CATSKLGLAVTGELFF
CDR3 DNA: TGTGCCACCAGCAAACTGGGACTAGCGGTCACCGGGGAGCTGTTTTTT
J gene: TRBJ2-2
V gene: TRBV15
clone size: -
D gene: TRBD2

CDR3 protein: CASSQDTRGHNEQFF
CDR3 DNA: TGCGCCAGCAGCCAAGATACTCGGGGGCACAATGAGCAGTTCTTC
J gene: TRBJ2-1
V gene: TRBV4-3
clone size: -
D gene: -

CDR3 protein: CASSQTGPHSGANVLTF
CDR3 DNA: TGCGCCAGCAGCCAAACGGGACCGCACTCTGGGGCCAACGTCCTGACTTTC
J gene: TRBJ2-6
V gene: TRBV4-1
clone size: once
D gene: -

CDR3 protein: CAWDGQLNTEAFF
CDR3 DNA: TGTGCCTGGGACGGACAGTTGAACACTGAAGCTTTCTTT
J gene: TRBJ1-1
V gene: TRBV30
clone size: -
D gene: -

CDR3 protein: CASSPGRRSWTQYF
CDR3 DNA: TGTGCTAGCAGCCCCGGACGCCGATCGTGGACCCAGTACTTC
J gene: TRBJ2-5
V gene: TRBV7-7
clone size: -
D gene: -

CDR3 protein: CSVQSGQGISYEQYF
CDR3 DNA: TGCAGCGTTCAATCAGGACAGGGGATCTCCTACGAGCAGTACTTC
J gene: TRBJ2-7
V gene: TRBV29-1
clone size: few
D gene: TRBD1

CDR3 protein: CSVEGQGWNGYTF
CDR3 DNA: TGCAGCGTCGAGGGACAGGGGTGGAATGGCTACACCTTC
J gene: TRBJ1-2
V gene: TRBV29-1
clone size: -
D gene: TRBD1

CDR3 protein: CASSQLASDRVAGNTIYF
CDR3 DNA: TGTGCCAGCAGCCAATTGGCCTCGGACAGGGTGGCTGGAAACACCATATATTTT
J gene: TRBJ1-3
V gene: TRBV4-2
clone size: -
D gene: TRBD1

CDR3 protein: CASSPTGEGTQYF
CDR3 DNA: TGTGCCAGCTCACCGACAGGCGAAGGGACCCAGTACTTC
J gene: TRBJ2-5
V gene: TRBV18
clone size: -
D gene: -

CDR3 protein: CSAEGGYGYTF
CDR3 DNA: TGCAGCGCCGAAGGGGGGTATGGCTACACCTTC
J gene: TRBJ1-2
V gene: TRBV29-1
clone size: -
D gene: -

CDR3 protein: CASGDGSSYEQYF
CDR3 DNA: TGCGCCAGCGGGGACGGAAGCTCCTACGAGCAGTACTTC
J gene: TRBJ2-7
V gene: TRBV5-1
clone size: -
D gene: -

CDR3 protein: CASSGRGVSNQPQHF
CDR3 DNA: TGTGCCAGCAGTGGGAGAGGAGTTAGCAATCAGCCCCAGCATTTT
J gene: TRBJ1-5
V gene: TRBV25-1
clone size: few
D gene: -